A selection of T cell receptor beta chains follows, all from one sample in a study of cytomegalovirus exposure and HLA in healthy donors. The repertoire was sequenced with immunoSEQ multiplex PCR; TCRdb's copy has only in-frame clones and lacks some. The profile shows more than 150,000 clones, about 80% of them singletons. Sequencing input: PBMCs. These receptors were taken from a man aged 35 to 55 in good health and CMV-seronegative. The CDR3 runs from the conserved cysteine through the conserved F or W. The order of the fields is D gene, V gene, clone size, J gene, CDR3 length, CDR3 DNA, CDR3 protein. A D gene is named only where the DNA matches it firmly. The size field is filled for only some rows; it gives once, few, many or a size class.

D: .
V: TRBV5-5
size: .
J: TRBJ2-2
length: 17
DNA: TGTGCCAGCAGCAATGGGCGATCAGGGGGGTTTGGCGGGGAGCTGTTTTTT
CDR3: CASSNGRSGGFGGELFF

D: TRBD1
V: TRBV5-8
size: .
J: TRBJ2-7
length: 14
DNA: TGTGCCAGCAGCCCAGACAGGGGGGTCTACGAGCAGTACTTC
CDR3: CASSPDRGVYEQYF

D: TRBD2
V: TRBV29-1
size: .
J: TRBJ2-1
length: 16
DNA: TGCAGCGTTGAACATCCACTAGCGGGAGCATACAATGAGCAGTTCTTC
CDR3: CSVEHPLAGAYNEQFF

D: .
V: TRBV28
size: .
J: TRBJ1-1
length: 16
DNA: TGTGCCAGCAGTTCCCCGGGGAAAGCCTCGAACACTGAAGCTTTCTTT
CDR3: CASSSPGKASNTEAFF

D: .
V: TRBV12-1
size: few
J: TRBJ1-2
length: 11
DNA: TGTGCGGATGGGGGCAACTATGGCTACACCTTC
CDR3: CADGGNYGYTF

D: TRBD2
V: TRBV7-2
size: .
J: TRBJ2-1
length: 14
DNA: TGTGCCAGCAGCTTAGAGTTGCGGGAGAGGGAGCAGTTCTTC
CDR3: CASSLELREREQFF

D: .
V: TRBV4-1
size: .
J: TRBJ1-1
length: 12
DNA: TGCGCCAGCTCACAAATGACAGCTGAAGCTTTCTTT
CDR3: CASSQMTAEAFF

D: .
V: TRBV4-2
size: once
J: TRBJ1-1
length: 16
DNA: TGTGCCAGCAGCCAAGGGGAGGGGGTGTCCAACACTGAAGCTTTCTTT
CDR3: CASSQGEGVSNTEAFF

D: TRBD1
V: TRBV7-2
size: .
J: TRBJ1-6
length: 15
DNA: TGTGCCAGCAGCCCCCAGGGGGGAAGTGGTTCACCCCTCCACTTT
CDR3: CASSPQGGSGSPLHF

D: TRBD2
V: TRBV7-2
size: few
J: TRBJ2-5
length: 13
DNA: TGTGCCAGCAGCTTGGGGGGGGGAAGGACCCAGTACTTC
CDR3: CASSLGGGRTQYF

D: .
V: TRBV11-2
size: once
J: TRBJ1-3
length: 15
DNA: TGTGCCAGCAGCTTACACAGGGTAACTGGAAACACCATATATTTT
CDR3: CASSLHRVTGNTIYF

D: .
V: TRBV4-3
size: .
J: TRBJ1-2
length: 15
DNA: TGCGCCAGCAGCCAAGATCCCGCAGGGCTCTATGGCTACACCTTC
CDR3: CASSQDPAGLYGYTF

D: .
V: TRBV9
size: .
J: TRBJ2-7
length: 15
DNA: TGTGCCAGCAGCGTAGGGCAGGCTACTTTCGACGAGCAGTACTTC
CDR3: CASSVGQATFDEQYF

D: .
V: TRBV5-4
size: .
J: TRBJ2-7
length: 14
DNA: TGTGCCAGCAGCTTACTGAGCTCATCCTACGAGCAGTACTTC
CDR3: CASSLLSSSYEQYF

D: TRBD1
V: TRBV30
size: .
J: TRBJ1-3
length: 15
DNA: TGTGCCTGGACCGTAGGAGGGGGCTCCGGAAACACCATATATTTT
CDR3: CAWTVGGGSGNTIYF

D: TRBD2
V: TRBV5-8
size: once
J: TRBJ2-7
length: 17
DNA: TGTGCCAGCAGCCCGGGACTAGCGGGAGGGGGAGGCTACGAGCAGTACTTC
CDR3: CASSPGLAGGGGYEQYF

D: TRBD1
V: TRBV11-2
size: .
J: TRBJ2-3
length: 15
DNA: TGTGCCAGCAGCTTAGGGACAGGGAAGACAGATACGCAGTATTTT
CDR3: CASSLGTGKTDTQYF

D: TRBD2
V: TRBV27
size: .
J: TRBJ2-1
length: 15
DNA: TGTGCCAGCAGTCCAGGGGTCGGGGGGGCCGATGAGCAGTTCTTC
CDR3: CASSPGVGGADEQFF

D: TRBD1
V: TRBV30
size: .
J: TRBJ1-1
length: 14
DNA: TGTGCCTGGAGTCGACAGGGGGCCGGTTCTGAAGCTTTCTTT
CDR3: CAWSRQGAGSEAFF

D: .
V: TRBV15
size: .
J: TRBJ1-1
length: 15
DNA: TGTGCCACCCGGACCACCGGACAGCGGGGCACTGAAGCTTTCTTT
CDR3: CATRTTGQRGTEAFF

D: TRBD2
V: TRBV5-1
size: .
J: TRBJ2-3
length: 16
DNA: TGCGCCAGCAGCTTGGGTCTAGCGGGAATCACAGATACGCAGTATTTT
CDR3: CASSLGLAGITDTQYF

D: .
V: TRBV29-1
size: .
J: TRBJ1-2
length: 14
DNA: TGCAGCGTTGTACCGGCAGGCGCTCCGGGAGGCTACACCTTC
CDR3: CSVVPAGAPGGYTF

D: TRBD2
V: TRBV19
size: once
J: TRBJ2-1
length: 17
DNA: TGTGCCAGTAGGGAAATGACTCTATCGGCGGGAGAGGATGAGCAGTTCTTC
CDR3: CASREMTLSAGEDEQFF

D: .
V: TRBV28
size: .
J: TRBJ2-2
length: 12
DNA: TGTGCCAGCATCCAGGGATCCGGGGAGCTGTTTTTT
CDR3: CASIQGSGELFF

D: .
V: TRBV28
size: .
J: TRBJ1-3
length: 15
DNA: TGTGCCAGCAGTTCTCAACCCGGCTCTGGAAACACCATATATTTT
CDR3: CASSSQPGSGNTIYF

D: .
V: TRBV28
size: .
J: TRBJ2-7
length: 18
DNA: TGTGCCAGCAGTTTAGGTTCAGGGGGGAGAGGGGAATGGTACGAGCAGTACTTC
CDR3: CASSLGSGGRGEWYEQYF

D: .
V: TRBV28
size: few
J: TRBJ1-5
length: 12
DNA: TGTGCCAGCAGGAGGACAAATCAGCCCCAGCATTTT
CDR3: CASRRTNQPQHF

D: TRBD2
V: TRBV5-1
size: .
J: TRBJ2-3
length: 15
DNA: TGCGCCAGCATCCTAGGGACTAGTCCAGGGGATACGCAGTATTTT
CDR3: CASILGTSPGDTQYF

D: .
V: TRBV30
size: .
J: TRBJ1-1
length: 14
DNA: TGTGCCTGGAGTCAAACCAGCGGGATGGGCGAAGCTTTCTTT
CDR3: CAWSQTSGMGEAFF

D: .
V: TRBV30
size: .
J: TRBJ1-2
length: 14
DNA: TGTGCCTGGAGTTTTCCCGGGACTTCGGGTGGCTACACCTTC
CDR3: CAWSFPGTSGGYTF

D: .
V: TRBV30
size: .
J: TRBJ2-5
length: 17
DNA: TGTGCCTGGAGTGCTGGATGGTTGGCCCGGGGCCAAGAGACCCAGTACTTC
CDR3: CAWSAGWLARGQETQYF

D: TRBD2
V: TRBV9
size: .
J: TRBJ2-3
length: 15
DNA: TGTGCCAGCAGCCCTAGCGGGGGCCGCACAGATACGCAGTATTTT
CDR3: CASSPSGGRTDTQYF

D: .
V: TRBV4-3
size: .
J: TRBJ2-1
length: 17
DNA: TGCGCCAGCAGCCAAGATCTTTCAGGAAGCTCCTACAATGAGCAGTTCTTC
CDR3: CASSQDLSGSSYNEQFF

D: TRBD1
V: TRBV15
size: few
J: TRBJ1-5
length: 18
DNA: TGTGCCACCAGCAGAGATTCAAATACAGGGGAAGGCAATCAGCCCCAGCATTTT
CDR3: CATSRDSNTGEGNQPQHF

D: TRBD2
V: TRBV2
size: few
J: TRBJ2-5
length: 16
DNA: TGTGCCAGCCTTATCCCACTAGCGGGGGGGTCGGAGACCCAGTACTTC
CDR3: CASLIPLAGGSETQYF

D: TRBD1
V: TRBV7-3
size: .
J: TRBJ2-5
length: 17
DNA: TGTGCCAGCAGCCTCATCGGACAGGGGGCGATCGGAGAGACCCAGTACTTC
CDR3: CASSLIGQGAIGETQYF

D: TRBD2
V: TRBV13
size: .
J: TRBJ2-3
length: 16
DNA: TGTGCCAGCAGCCCTGGACTAGCTCGGGACACAGATACGCAGTATTTT
CDR3: CASSPGLARDTDTQYF

D: .
V: TRBV27
size: .
J: TRBJ2-7
length: 14
DNA: TGTGCCAGCAGTGGGGGGGACACCCCCTGGGAGCAGTACTTC
CDR3: CASSGGDTPWEQYF

D: TRBD1
V: TRBV7-9
size: .
J: TRBJ1-2
length: 16
DNA: TGTGCCATCGGATCGAATACAGGGGGCCGGCGGGATGGTTACACCTTC
CDR3: CAIGSNTGGRRDGYTF

D: TRBD1
V: TRBV7-2
size: .
J: TRBJ2-6
length: 16
DNA: TGTGCCAGCAGCTTAGCGACAGGGTCAGGGGCCAACGTCCTGACTTTC
CDR3: CASSLATGSGANVLTF

D: .
V: TRBV19
size: few
J: TRBJ1-1
length: 14
DNA: TGTGCCAGTAGTAGATTAGGGGGGGCCACTGAAGCTTTCTTT
CDR3: CASSRLGGATEAFF

D: TRBD1
V: TRBV5-1
size: .
J: TRBJ2-5
length: 14
DNA: TGCGCCAGCAGCTTGGGCAGGGGGCGAGAGACCCAGTACTTC
CDR3: CASSLGRGRETQYF

D: TRBD1
V: TRBV4-1
size: .
J: TRBJ2-7
length: 15
DNA: TGCGCCAGCAGCCAAGGGGCGGACAGGGTGTACGAGCAGTACTTC
CDR3: CASSQGADRVYEQYF

D: TRBD1
V: TRBV2
size: few
J: TRBJ1-1
length: 15
DNA: TGTGCCAGCAGCCGCACCGGACAGGGGAACACTGAAGCTTTCTTT
CDR3: CASSRTGQGNTEAFF

D: .
V: TRBV4-3
size: .
J: TRBJ2-7
length: 13
DNA: TGCGCCAGCAGCCAAGAGTCGAGTTACGAGCAGTACTTC
CDR3: CASSQESSYEQYF

D: .
V: TRBV7-9
size: .
J: TRBJ2-1
length: 13
DNA: TGTGCCAGCAGCTTAGCGGGCGGGAATGAGCAGTTCTTC
CDR3: CASSLAGGNEQFF